This T cell receptor (beta chain) is drawn from a study of blood T cell repertoires in COVID-19. Generated by immunoSEQ multiplex PCR, the TCRdb table keeps only in-frame clones and is missing some. The sample contains about 140,000 clones, roughly 80% of which appear only once. Per the germline V gene, CDR1 is SGHRS and CDR2 is YFSETQ. CDR3 length: 12 amino acids. Between the trimmed V and J ends, which lost 4 bases and 1 base, there was a span of 5 bases. The sample taken for sequencing was peripheral blood. The V and J genes are TRBV5-1 and TRBJ2-5, with a possible D match to TRBD2 (5 bases). This receptor was taken from a human donor in a cohort sampled during active COVID-19. The CDR3: CASSAGQETQYF. CDR3 DNA: TGCGCCAGCAGCGCGGGCCAAGAGACCCAGTACTTC.